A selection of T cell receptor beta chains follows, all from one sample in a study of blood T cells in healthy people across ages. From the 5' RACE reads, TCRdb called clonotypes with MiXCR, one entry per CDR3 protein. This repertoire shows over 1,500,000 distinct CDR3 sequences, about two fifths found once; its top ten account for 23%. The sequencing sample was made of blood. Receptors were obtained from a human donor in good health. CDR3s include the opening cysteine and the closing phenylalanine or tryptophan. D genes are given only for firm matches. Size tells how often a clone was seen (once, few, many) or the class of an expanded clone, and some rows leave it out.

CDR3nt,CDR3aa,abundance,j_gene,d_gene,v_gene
TGTGCCAGCAGCCCCCGACAGACAGGCTCCTATAATTCACCCCTCCACTTT,CASSPRQTGSYNSPLHF,few,TRBJ1-6,NA,TRBV9
TGTGCCAGCAGTGGCCATGAGCAAATCTACACCTTC,CASSGHEQIYTF,few,TRBJ1-2,NA,TRBV25-1
TGCAGTGTTAGCCGGGATCTATACAATGAGCAGTTCTTC,CSVSRDLYNEQFF,NA,TRBJ2-1,NA,TRBV20-1
TGCAGTGCTTTAGGGACCGAACAAGAGACCCAGTACTTC,CSALGTEQETQYF,few,TRBJ2-5,NA,TRBV20-1
TGTGCCAGCAGCCCAGACGGGGGGCTCTATGGCTACACCTTC,CASSPDGGLYGYTF,once,TRBJ1-2,NA,TRBV11-1
TGCGCCAGCTCCATCTTCGGGGAAAGGGGCTACGAGCAGTACTTC,CASSIFGERGYEQYF,few,TRBJ2-7,NA,TRBV4-1
TGTGCCAGCAGCCAAGGGTCCGGCTCTCAGTTCTTC,CASSQGSGSQFF,few,TRBJ2-1,NA,TRBV3-1
TGTGCCACCAGTGATTTATCCGAGGGGAACACAGATACGCAGTATTTT,CATSDLSEGNTDTQYF,many,TRBJ2-3,NA,TRBV24-1
TGCAGTGCTAGAGAGGTCAGAAGCAATCAGCCCCAGCATTTT,CSAREVRSNQPQHF,once,TRBJ1-5,NA,TRBV20-1
TGTGCCAGCAGTGAAATGGCTAGCGGGACCTACGAGCAGTACTTC,CASSEMASGTYEQYF,NA,TRBJ2-7,TRBD2,TRBV2
TGTGCCAGCAGCTCAGAGAGGGGGGCCAAATCGTACTTC,CASSSERGAKSYF,few,TRBJ2-7,NA,TRBV7-9
TGTGCCACGGGAAACAGGAAAACTGAAGCTTTCTTT,CATGNRKTEAFF,few,TRBJ1-1,NA,TRBV6-5
TGCAGTGCTAGACGTCTAGCGGGAATTAGCTCCTACGAGCAGTACTTC,CSARRLAGISSYEQYF,NA,TRBJ2-7,TRBD2,TRBV20-1
TGTGCCATCAGTGAGGGGGGATTCTCCTACGAGCAGTACTTC,CAISEGGFSYEQYF,NA,TRBJ2-7,NA,TRBV10-3
TGTGCTAGTGGCCTGGGGGATTCCCCTAGCACAGATACGCAGTATTTT,CASGLGDSPSTDTQYF,few,TRBJ2-3,NA,TRBV12-5
TGCGCCAGCAGCCTGGGATCGACAGAGACCCAGTACTTC,CASSLGSTETQYF,NA,TRBJ2-5,NA,TRBV12-3/TRBV12-4
TGTGCCACCAGCAGCCCATTCTCTAGGCCCGGGGAGCTGTTTTTT,CATSSPFSRPGELFF,few,TRBJ2-2,NA,TRBV15
TGTGCCAGCAGCTTACCCCAACAAGGCTTCGACGAGCAGTACTTC,CASSLPQQGFDEQYF,few,TRBJ2-7,NA,TRBV7-2
TGTGCCAGCAGAACCCTCAGACAGGGTAAGAACAATGAGCAGTTCTTC,CASRTLRQGKNNEQFF,few,TRBJ2-1,TRBD1,TRBV6-5
TGTGCCAGCACCACTTTTAGCGAGGATGAGCAGTTCTTC,CASTTFSEDEQFF,once,TRBJ2-1,NA,TRBV7-2
TGTGCCACCAGTTCCGGGACAGGGACCCAAGAGACCCAGTACTTC,CATSSGTGTQETQYF,NA,TRBJ2-5,TRBD1,TRBV15
TGTGCCAGCAGCTCCCGCGGGGATTCCTACGAGCAGTACTTC,CASSSRGDSYEQYF,few,TRBJ2-7,NA,TRBV13
TGCAGCCCTTGGCGGACTCCCGAGTCCCACGAGCAGTACTTC,CSPWRTPESHEQYF,NA,TRBJ2-7,NA,TRBV29-1
TGTGCCAGCAGCGTAGAGGGACTCCCTAAAGAGCAGTTCTTC,CASSVEGLPKEQFF,NA,TRBJ2-1,NA,TRBV9
TGTGCCAGCTCTCGCGCCCCAGGGGCGAGCTCCTACAATGAGCAGTTCTTC,CASSRAPGASSYNEQFF,NA,TRBJ2-1,NA,TRBV18
TGTGCCAGCAGCATTGGGACTAGCGGGAATGAGCAGTTCTTC,CASSIGTSGNEQFF,NA,TRBJ2-1,TRBD2,TRBV7-8
TGTGCCAGCAGCATCCGAGGGGGCAACACTGAAGCTTTCTTT,CASSIRGGNTEAFF,NA,TRBJ1-1,TRBD1,TRBV9
TGTGCCAGCAGCCAAGTGGGACAGGCCCTGTTGGATGGCTACACCTTC,CASSQVGQALLDGYTF,NA,TRBJ1-2,TRBD1,TRBV3-1
TGTGCCTGGATAACGGCGAACACTAACTATGGCTACACCTTC,CAWITANTNYGYTF,NA,TRBJ1-2,NA,TRBV30
TGTGCCAGCCGGGACAGGGGAGTAAATACGCAGTATTTT,CASRDRGVNTQYF,NA,TRBJ2-3,TRBD1,TRBV28
TGTGCCAGCAGCTTTTGGGACGAGCAGTACTTC,CASSFWDEQYF,many,TRBJ2-7,NA,TRBV7-2
TGTGCCAGCAGTTATAACAGGGCTTACGAGCAGTACTTC,CASSYNRAYEQYF,many,TRBJ2-7,NA,TRBV6-5
TGTGCCAGCAGTCGTCTCGGCGGGGGGGATACGCAGTATTTT,CASSRLGGGDTQYF,NA,TRBJ2-3,TRBD2,TRBV28
TGTGCCATCAGTGAGGAGCGGGGGGGCCTGGATACGCAGTATTTT,CAISEERGGLDTQYF,NA,TRBJ2-3,TRBD2,TRBV10-3
TGTGCCAGCAGTTATCGACAGGTTGCAGATACGCAGTATTTT,CASSYRQVADTQYF,NA,TRBJ2-3,NA,TRBV6-6
TGCAGTGCTAGAAGAATTGGGACAGGGGTCTCTGGAAACACCATATATTTT,CSARRIGTGVSGNTIYF,NA,TRBJ1-3,TRBD1,TRBV20-1
TGTGCCAGCAGCCCTCGACTGAGCAACTCCTACGAGCAGTACTTC,CASSPRLSNSYEQYF,NA,TRBJ2-7,NA,TRBV13
TGTGCCAGCAGCCAAGCCCAAGCGGGGGGGTACGAGCAGTACTTC,CASSQAQAGGYEQYF,few,TRBJ2-7,TRBD2,TRBV4-2
TGTGCCAGCAGCCAAGGGCCCCGTGGGAGCGGGTACACAGATACGCAGTATTTT,CASSQGPRGSGYTDTQYF,few,TRBJ2-3,NA,TRBV3-1
TGTGCCACCAGTGGCGGGGGATACACAGATACGCAGTATTTT,CATSGGGYTDTQYF,NA,TRBJ2-3,TRBD2,TRBV24-1
TGTGCCAGCAGCTTAGGGGTAGGGGCCGGCGCGACATCCACAGATATGCAGTATTTT,CASSLGVGAGATSTDMQYF,NA,TRBJ2-3,NA,TRBV7-6
TGTGCCAGCAGCCCAGGACTAGCGGGGGGAATTTACGAGCAGTACTTC,CASSPGLAGGIYEQYF,many,TRBJ2-7,TRBD2,TRBV5-6
TGTGCCAGCTCCTGGGGTAGCTCTGGAAACACCATATATTTT,CASSWGSSGNTIYF,NA,TRBJ1-3,NA,TRBV12-3/TRBV12-4
TGCGCCAGCAGCCAAACGACAGGGAGGGTAGAGACCCAGTACTTC,CASSQTTGRVETQYF,NA,TRBJ2-5,NA,TRBV5-1
TGCGCCAGCAGCCAAGATAGCCCAAGGGACATTCAGTACTTC,CASSQDSPRDIQYF,many,TRBJ2-4,NA,TRBV4-3